Below, 25 T cell receptor beta chains from the same sample are listed, as sequenced in a study of ipilimumab plus nivolumab after autologous stem cell transplantation (TCRdb year 2021). The library was made by the immunoSEQ multiplex PCR assay. TCRdb carries this immuneACCESS record with in-frame sequences only. Its versions omit some clonotypes, under half of them owing to an unresolved V gene in the studies checked, with the rest unexplained. Within this sample are under 20,000 clones, with approximately 79% of them counted one time only. The ten largest clones capture roughly 35% of the sample. The sample consisted of PBMCs, taken in a trial of ipilimumab plus nivolumab as post-transplant consolidation. The receptors shown here come from a male donor with diffuse large B-cell lymphoma.

This clone was counted a few times. The chain recombines TRBV7-8 with TRBJ2-1; D gene uncertain. The CDR3 spans 11 residues. Trimming left V 1 base short and J 9 bases short, with 4 bases between. Germline V gene data show CDR1 as SGHVS and CDR2 as FQNEAQ. DNA of the CDR3: TGTGCCAGCAGCTTAGAAGGTGAGCAGTTCTTC. The encoded protein is CASSLEGEQFF.

The chain carries TRBV18 and TRBJ1-2; the D is unclear. V was trimmed by 2 bases and J by 2 bases, leaving 9 bases between them. From germline, CDR1 is KGHSH and CDR2 LQKENI. This CDR3 is built from 14 residues. The CDR3 DNA reads TGTGCCAGCTCACCAGACGGCGCGAACTATGGCTACACCTTC. As protein: CASSPDGANYGYTF.

The chain recombines TRBV11-3 with TRBJ2-1, with 7 bases lining up with TRBD2. This CDR3 contains 15 residues. V was clipped by 6 bases and J by 3 bases; unmatched bases: 8. The germline gives CDR1 SGHNT, CDR2 YENEEA. CDR3 in amino acids: CASSRREYNYNEQFF. CDR3 in DNA: TGTGCCAGCAGTCGGCGGGAGTATAACTACAATGAGCAGTTCTTC. The whole variable domain, filled in from reference TRBV11-3 and TRBJ2-1, reads EAGVVQSPRYKIIEKKQPVAFWCNPISGHNTLYWYLQNLGQGPELLIRYENEEAVDDSQLPKDRFSAERLKGVDSTLKIQPAELGDSAVYLCASSRREYNYNEQFFGPGTRLTVL.

This clone has only one observation. The genes are TRBV7-6 and TRBJ2-2, with 10 bases lining up with TRBD1. Germline lookup yields CDR1 SGHVS and CDR2 FNYEAQ. The CDR3 length is 15 residues. Trimming cost V 5 bases and J 4 bases; bases outside gene matches: 4. The CDR3, as DNA: TGTGCCAGCAGCAAAGGACAGGGGGGCACCGGGGAGCTGTTTTTT. Its translation is CASSKGQGGTGELFF.

The V and J genes are TRBV4-2 and TRBJ2-3, with 8 bases aligning to TRBD2. The V and J ends lost 0 bases and 1 base, in that order; junction bases with no gene match: 6. Germline V CDR1 and CDR2: LGHNA, YNFKEQ. CDR3 size: 17 residues. DNA for the CDR3: TGTGCCAGCAGCCAAGATGAAGCGGGAGTCGGCACAGATACGCAGTATTTT. The encoded protein is CASSQDEAGVGTDTQYF.

This chain uses TRBV5-1 with TRBJ2-5; maybe TRBD1 (6 bases). The end of the DNA fits TRBJ2-7 better, so the J call may be wrong. Germline V gene data show CDR1 as SGHRS and CDR2 as YFSETQ. The CDR3 length is 17 residues. The DNA for the CDR3 is TGCGCCAGCAGCTTGGGGGGAGACAGGACTTTCTCCTACGAGCAGTACTTC. Amino acids: CASSLGGDRTFSYEQYF.

The V gene is TRBV10-3, the J gene TRBJ1-3; weak D call: TRBD1 (5 bases). Germline-derived CDR1 and CDR2 are ENHRY and SYGVKD. The CDR3 spans 14 residues. V dropped 2 bases and J dropped 3 bases, with 8 bases sitting between them. The CDR3 loop reads CAISEPGSGNTIYF. The DNA for the CDR3 is TGTGCCATCAGTGAGCCAGGGAGTGGAAACACCATATATTTT.

Turning to this clone: Its ends do not fully match the called genes, so a read error is possible. This rearrangement joins TRBV5-1 to TRBJ2-2; 8 nucleotides agree with TRBD2. CDR3 length: 15 residues. CDR1 SGHRS and CDR2 YFSETQ come from the germline V gene. DNA of the CDR3: TGCGCCAGCAGATTGGCGGGGGGGAACACCGGGGAGCTGTTTTTT. Its translation: CASRLAGGNTGELFF.

V gene TRBV4-1 combines with J gene TRBJ2-6; D possibly corresponds to TRBD2 (6 bases). The CDR3 loop spans 19 amino acids. Per germline, CDR1 MGHRA and CDR2 YSYEKL. V dropped 1 base and J dropped 2 bases, with 18 bases sitting between them. As DNA, the CDR3 is TGCGCCAGCAGCCAAGCTGGGTTCCAGGGAGGTCCTGGGGCCAACGTCCTGACTTTC. Amino acids: CASSQAGFQGGPGANVLTF.

This clone has more than one count but fewer than ten. This chain connects TRBV7-2 to TRBJ2-1; tentatively, D is TRBD2 (5 bases). Trimming removed 4 bases from V and 4 bases from J, with 17 bases in between. The CDR3 covers 16 residues. CDR1 and CDR2 (germline): SGHTA, FQGNSA. The CDR3 coding sequence is TGTGCCAGCAGCTCGAGATGGACTGGGGTATACAATGAGCAGTTCTTC. Encoded protein: CASSSRWTGVYNEQFF.

This clone was seen a single time. The chain has TRBV19 and TRBJ2-5, with D perhaps matching TRBD1 (5 bases). The CDR3 is made up of 14 amino acids. The germline gives CDR1 LNHDA, CDR2 SQIVND (reference sequence). V shed 5 bases and J shed 9 bases, with 19 bases lying between them. The CDR3, as DNA: TGTGCCAGTAGTGGCAGCAGCACTCTAGGGGCCCAGTACTTC. This translates into CASSGSSTLGAQYF.

The chain uses TRBV10-3 and TRBJ2-7, with D possibly being TRBD1 or TRBD2 (7 bases each). The CDR3 contains 17 residues. Trimming shortened V by 3 bases and J by 7 bases, and 25 bases separated the two germline ends. Germline CDR1 reads ENHRY; CDR2 reads SYGVKD. The CDR3 here is CAISDRSGRGPSGEQYF. CDR3 DNA: TGTGCCATCAGTGACCGATCAGGGAGGGGGCCCTCGGGGGAGCAGTACTTC.

Note on this clone: Its ends do not fully match the called genes, so a read error is possible. CDR3 loop: CASTLGGSNPHGYTF. In nucleotides, the CDR3 is TGTGCCAGCACCTTAGGGGGGTCTAATCCCCATGGCTACACCTTC. This rearrangement joins TRBV7-2 to TRBJ1-2; a weak D match, TRBD1 (6 bases). In germline, CDR1 is SGHTA, CDR2 FQGNSA. The CDR3 has 15 amino acids.

A few counts support this clone. This sequence joins TRBV7-9 and TRBJ1-3; tentatively, D is TRBD1 (5 bases). CDR3 size: 17 residues. CDR1 and CDR2 from the germline V gene are SEHNR and FQNEAQ (reference sequence). With 6 bases removed from V and 4 bases from J, the gap between germline ends came to 22 bases. The CDR3 DNA follows: TGTGCCAGCAGGGTCCTATCCTCGGGGGAATCGGGAAACACCATATATTTT. Its protein product is CASRVLSSGESGNTIYF.

This chain joins TRBV10-3 and TRBJ2-2; maybe TRBD1 (6 bases). V was clipped by 5 bases and J by 7 bases, with 11 bases between them. CDR1 is ENHRY and CDR2 is SYGVKD in the germline V gene. The CDR3 runs to 13 residues. This chain's CDR3 is CAISSPGDGELFF. CDR3 DNA sequence: TGTGCCATCAGTTCCCCAGGGGACGGGGAGCTGTTTTTT.

The gene calls are TRBV19 and TRBJ2-1, with 7 bases that match TRBD1. The CDR3 spans 19 residues. V shed 7 bases, J shed 3 bases, and the junction held 21 bases outside the gene matches. CDR1 and CDR2 from the germline V gene are LNHDA and SQIVND (reference sequence). CDR3 residues: CASTSYGQVFSTHYNEQFF. The CDR3 DNA reads as TGTGCCAGTACCTCTTACGGACAGGTTTTTAGTACCCACTACAATGAGCAGTTCTTC.

The genes are TRBV9 and TRBJ1-6; TRBD1 matches at 7 bases. V shed 0 bases and J 0 bases; nucleotides not matched to a gene: 3. The CDR3 totals 17 residues. Germline V gene data show CDR1 as SGDLS and CDR2 as YYNGEE. CDR3 sequence (DNA): TGTGCCAGCAGCGTAGCGGGACAGAGCTCCTATAATTCACCCCTCCACTTT. This codes for CASSVAGQSSYNSPLHF.

This sequence joins TRBV5-5 and TRBJ1-2; TRBD1 agrees at 7 bases. This CDR3 contains 14 residues. J lost 2 bases, V lost 3 bases, and 4 bases had no gene match. Germline V gives CDR1 SGHKS, CDR2 YYEKEE (reference sequence). DNA for the CDR3: TGTGCCAGCAGCTGGGGACAGAGCAACTATGGCTACACCTTC. The encoded protein is CASSWGQSNYGYTF.

This clone has only a few counts. This chain uses TRBV11-3 with TRBJ2-3; no firm D call. This CDR3 contains 17 residues. Germline V gives CDR1 SGHNT, CDR2 YENEEA. Between the trimmed V and J ends, which lost 5 bases and 0 bases, there was a span of 18 bases. CDR3 sequence: CASSPEVADTSTDTQYF. The CDR3 bases are TGTGCCAGCAGCCCCGAGGTAGCTGACACTAGCACAGATACGCAGTATTTT.

The rearrangement links TRBV27 to TRBJ2-7; D may be TRBD2 (7 bases). The CDR3 totals 13 residues. The V end was cut by 3 bases, the J end by 5 bases, with 11 bases between. Germline assignment: CDR1 MNHEY and CDR2 SMNVEV (reference sequence). CDR3 protein: CASSFRGAHEQYF. CDR3 in DNA: TGTGCCAGCAGTTTCCGGGGGGCCCACGAGCAGTACTTC.

This chain links TRBV11-2 with TRBJ2-7, with D possibly being TRBD2 (5 bases). V shed 2 bases and J shed 5 bases, with 10 bases lying between them. CDR3 length: 13 amino acids. CDR1 and CDR2 from the germline V gene are SGHAT and FQNNGV. CDR3 in amino acids: CASSLKWRDEQYF. CDR3 in DNA: TGTGCCAGCAGCTTAAAATGGCGGGACGAGCAGTACTTC. Complete variable domain (other parts from reference TRBV11-2 and TRBJ2-7): EAGVAQSPRYKIIEKRQSVAFWCNPISGHATLYWYQQILGQGPKLLIQFQNNGVVDDSQLPKDRFSAERLKGVDSTLKIQPAKLEDSAVYLCASSLKWRDEQYFGPGTRLTVT.

By share of the sample, this clone is medium-sized (0.01 to 0.1%). The V gene is TRBV4-1, the J gene TRBJ2-3; the D call may be TRBD1 or TRBD2 (5 bases each). The CDR3 runs 14 residues. The V end was cut by 4 bases, the J end by 0 bases, with 8 bases between. The V gene's germline CDR1 is MGHRA and CDR2 YSYEKL. The CDR3 spells CASSLRDSTDTQYF. The CDR3 bases are TGCGCCAGCAGCCTTAGGGACAGCACAGATACGCAGTATTTT.

In this sample, this clone turned up a few times. The chain carries TRBV5-1 and TRBJ2-2; D is perhaps TRBD1 (5 bases). V was cut by 0 bases and J by 3 bases, with 15 bases left in between. From germline, CDR1 is SGHRS and CDR2 YFSETQ. This CDR3 region has 17 residues. The chain's CDR3 is CASSLAGRREDTGELFF. CDR3 sequence (DNA): TGCGCCAGCAGCTTGGCAGGGCGAAGGGAAGACACCGGGGAGCTGTTTTTT.

The V and J genes are TRBV1 and TRBJ2-4; the table gives TRBD2 as D, unverified against the DNA. TRBV1 is flagged as a pseudogene. The CDR3 sequence is 18 residues long. In nucleotides, the CDR3 is TGCACCAGCAGCCAAGGAGTAGCGGGGGAACTAGGCAAAAACATTCAGTACTTC. This sequence encodes CTSSQGVAGELGKNIQYF.

This clone occurred a few times. The gene calls are TRBV27 and TRBJ2-1, with TRBD1 matching 9 bases. The junction had 4 bases not matched to a gene; V was cut back by 0 bases and J by 13 bases. The CDR3 has 13 amino acids. Germline V gene sequence: CDR1 MNHEY, CDR2 SMNVEV (reference sequence). The CDR3 DNA reads as TGTGCCAGCAGTTTATCGGGACAGGGTATCCAGTTCTTC. Translating gives CASSLSGQGIQFF.